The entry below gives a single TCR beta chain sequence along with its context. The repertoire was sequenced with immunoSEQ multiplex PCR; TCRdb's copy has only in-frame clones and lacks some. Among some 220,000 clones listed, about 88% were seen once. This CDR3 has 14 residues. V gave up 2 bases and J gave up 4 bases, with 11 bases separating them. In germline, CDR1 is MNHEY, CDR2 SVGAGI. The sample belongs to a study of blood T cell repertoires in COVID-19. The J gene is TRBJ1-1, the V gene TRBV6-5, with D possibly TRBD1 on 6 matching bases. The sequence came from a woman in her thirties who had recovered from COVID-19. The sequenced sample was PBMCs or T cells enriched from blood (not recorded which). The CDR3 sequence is CASSYAGALTEAFF. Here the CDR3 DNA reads TGTGCCAGCAGTTACGCAGGGGCGCTCACTGAAGCTTTCTTT.